This T cell receptor beta chain was captured by sequencing in a study of blood T cells in healthy people across ages. Looking at the study overall: Every two T cells gave about one barcoded beta molecule via template switching.

The sample providers were healthy Caucasian people from Russia, aged roughly 6 to 90. A second PCR, run for about 6 to 12 cycles, used a sample-barcoded 5' primer plus a J-beta primer mix. Unique molecular identifiers of 12 random nucleotides labeled each cDNA. TCRdb independently ran MiXCR on the 5' RACE reads; one entry per CDR3 protein. The sample yields around 870,000 distinct CDR3 sequences, 25% to 35% seen once. General study results and limits: Percentage of naive T cells showed a strong correlation with TCR beta diversity.

V gave up 1 base and J gave up 6 bases, with 9 bases separating them. Germline V gene sequence: CDR1 SGHTA, CDR2 FQGNSA. The CDR3 length is 13 residues. This clonotype was detected a few times. The antigen is not known. The sample was blood. This TCR was sampled from a woman older than 75 in good health. This chain connects TRBV7-2 to TRBJ2-5; the D is unclear. In nucleotides, the CDR3 is TGTGCCAGCAGCTTAGACTCCTTACAGACCCAGTACTTC. This gives the protein CASSLDSLQTQYF.